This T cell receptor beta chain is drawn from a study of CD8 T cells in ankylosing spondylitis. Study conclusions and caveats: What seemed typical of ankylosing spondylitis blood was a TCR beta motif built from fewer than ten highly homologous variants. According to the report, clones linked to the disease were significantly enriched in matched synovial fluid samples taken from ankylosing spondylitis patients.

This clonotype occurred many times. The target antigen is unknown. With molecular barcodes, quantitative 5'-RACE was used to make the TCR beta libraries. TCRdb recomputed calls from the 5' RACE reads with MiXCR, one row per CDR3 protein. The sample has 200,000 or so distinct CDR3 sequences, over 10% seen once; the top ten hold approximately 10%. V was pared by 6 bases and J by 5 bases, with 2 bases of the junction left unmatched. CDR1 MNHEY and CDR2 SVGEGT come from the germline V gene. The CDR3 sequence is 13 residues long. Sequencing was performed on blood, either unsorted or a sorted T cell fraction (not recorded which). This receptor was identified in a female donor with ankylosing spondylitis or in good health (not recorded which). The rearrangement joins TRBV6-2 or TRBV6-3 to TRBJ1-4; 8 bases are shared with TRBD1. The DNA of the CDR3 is TGTGCCAGCAGCCGACAGGGGAATGAAAAACTGTTTTTT. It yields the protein CASSRQGNEKLFF.